The 10 T cell receptor beta chains listed next were all sequenced from one sample in a study of CD8 T cells in ankylosing spondylitis. TCRdb processed the 5' RACE reads anew with MiXCR; each CDR3 protein has one entry. This table has about 42,000 distinct CDR3 sequences, just under 4% appearing once. Sequenced sample: blood, either unsorted or a sorted T cell fraction (not recorded which). These receptors were collected from a female donor with ankylosing spondylitis or in good health (not recorded which).

This clonotype was seen repeatedly, ten times or more. The V and J genes are TRBV9 and TRBJ2-4, with D unclear. The germline V gene encodes CDR1 SGDLS and CDR2 YYNGEE. Trimming removed 4 bases at V and 1 base at J, with 12 bases between. This CDR3 has 15 amino acids. The CDR3 coding sequence is TGTGCCAGCAGCCAATTGGTGGGGGCCAAAAACATTCAGTACTTC. It is translated as CASSQLVGAKNIQYF.

This clonotype was detected many times. The DNA for the CDR3 is TGTGCCAGCAGCGCGGGACTAGCGGGGTCCGGGGAGCTGTTTTTT. The encoded protein is CASSAGLAGSGELFF. J is TRBJ2-2 and V is TRBV9, with 13 bases matching TRBD2. Trimming cost V 3 bases and J 6 bases; bases outside gene matches: 2. Germline V CDR1 and CDR2: SGDLS, YYNGEE. The CDR3 loop spans 15 amino acids.

Ten or more counts support this clonotype. V gene TRBV9 combines with J gene TRBJ2-7; TRBD1 aligns across 12 bases. The CDR3 covers 16 residues. Germline V CDR1 and CDR2: SGDLS, YYNGEE. Trimming removed 0 bases from V and 5 bases from J; junction bases left unmatched: 6. CDR3 sequence reads: CASSVGGQGAINEQYF. CDR3 nucleotide sequence: TGTGCCAGCAGCGTAGGGGGACAGGGGGCTATCAACGAGCAGTACTTC.

This clonotype appeared many times. This chain joins TRBV9 and TRBJ1-5, with D possibly matching TRBD1 (5 bases). This CDR3 has 14 amino acids. Germline V gives CDR1 SGDLS, CDR2 YYNGEE. The V gene lost 3 bases and the J gene lost 1 base, with 8 bases spanning the gap. CDR3 sequence (DNA): TGTGCCAGCAGCGGGACAACGAGCAATCAGCCCCAGCATTTT. Encoded protein: CASSGTTSNQPQHF.

The sample holds many counts of this clonotype. This chain links TRBV9 with TRBJ1-3, with D hard to call. Trimming left V 2 bases short and J 0 bases short, with 6 bases between. Germline V gene data show CDR1 as SGDLS and CDR2 as YYNGEE. The CDR3 consists of 14 residues. CDR3 DNA sequence: TGTGCCAGCAGCGTCAAGGTCTCTGGAAACACCATATATTTT. This codes for CASSVKVSGNTIYF.

The rearrangement joins TRBV9 to TRBJ1-1, with D possibly matching TRBD1 (5 bases). This CDR3 is 14 amino acids long. V was trimmed by 3 bases and J by 10 bases, leaving 19 bases between them. Germline V gives CDR1 SGDLS, CDR2 YYNGEE. In DNA, the CDR3 is TGTGCCAGCAGCGACCGCGGACCGGGGGGAAGAGCTTTCTTT. This sequence encodes CASSDRGPGGRAFF.

This clonotype showed up many times. V gene TRBV9 combines with J gene TRBJ2-5; D is uncertain. Germline CDR1 reads SGDLS; CDR2 reads YYNGEE. There are 13 residues in the CDR3. Trimming removed 1 base at V and 5 bases at J, with 9 bases between. CDR3 loop: CASSVSPHETQYF. The CDR3, as DNA: TGTGCCAGCAGCGTATCCCCCCATGAGACCCAGTACTTC.

This clonotype came up a few times. V usage is TRBV9 and J usage is TRBJ1-2; D is unclear. V lost 0 bases and J 2 bases, leaving 11 bases between the germline ends. Germline lookup yields CDR1 SGDLS and CDR2 YYNGEE. This CDR3 has 15 amino acids. This CDR3 is CASSVASLGNYGYTF. In DNA form, the CDR3 reads TGTGCCAGCAGCGTAGCTTCTCTGGGAAACTATGGCTACACCTTC.

This clonotype was found many times. The V and J genes are TRBV9 and TRBJ2-1; 7 bases match TRBD2. Germline loops: CDR1 SGDLS, CDR2 YYNGEE. This CDR3 comprises 15 residues. V was pared by 3 bases and J by 7 bases, with 10 bases of the junction left unmatched. The DNA of the CDR3 is TGTGCCAGCAGCGCCCCCGGGACTACCATAAATGAGCAGTTCTTC. This codes for CASSAPGTTINEQFF. Drawing the rest from reference TRBV9 and TRBJ2-1, the complete variable domain is DSGVTQTPKHLITATGQRVTLRCSPRSGDLSVYWYQQSLDQGLQFLIQYYNGEERAKGNILERFSAQQFPDLHSELNLSSLELGDSALYFCASSAPGTTINEQFFGPGTRLTVL.

This clonotype is medium-sized (0.01 to 0.1%) by share. DNA of the CDR3: TGTGCCAGCAGCGTAGATCCCGGGACAGCCATAAGCTCTGGAAACACCATATATTTT. Translating it yields CASSVDPGTAISSGNTIYF. V is TRBV9 and J is TRBJ1-3, with 7 bases that match TRBD1. The CDR3 totals 19 residues. V trimming: 0 bases; J trimming: 0 bases; junction bases outside the gene matches: 12. Looked up from germline, CDR1 is SGDLS and CDR2 is YYNGEE.